This entry lists 31 T cell receptor beta chains sequenced from one sample in a study of Tregs in tolerant kidney transplant recipients. Mixed chimerism was transient after nonmyeloablative marrow transplants from related graft donors. Method: immunoSEQ multiplex PCR; TCRdb's copy keeps in-frame clones and lacks some. The data show about 22,000 clones, 81% seen once. Here the sequenced sample was CD8+ T cells from blood (PBMCs), taken 6 months after the transplant. These receptors were taken from a human patient who received a combined kidney and bone marrow transplant. The T cells may partly be graft donor cells.

The V and J genes are TRBV4-1 and TRBJ2-1, with 9 bases aligning to TRBD1. Germline values: CDR1 MGHRA, CDR2 YSYEKL. With V trimmed by 2 bases and J by 7 bases, 6 bases remained unmatched. The CDR3 covers 15 residues. CDR3 nucleotides: TGCGCCAGCAGCCAAAGTCCCGGGACAGGGAATGAGCAGTTCTTC. It specifies CASSQSPGTGNEQFF.

The chain uses TRBV2 and TRBJ2-1, with a weak D call TRBD1 (7 bases). This CDR3 has 14 residues. CDR1 SNHLY and CDR2 FYNNEI come from the germline V gene. V dropped 6 bases and J dropped 15 bases, with 24 bases sitting between them. Here the CDR3 reads CASSVIRQGDGGFF. The CDR3, as DNA: TGTGCCAGCAGCGTGATCCGGCAGGGGGACGGGGGGTTCTTC.

This chain uses TRBV7-8 with TRBJ2-1; the D gene is possibly TRBD2 (6 bases). Germline CDR1 reads SGHVS; CDR2 reads FQNEAQ. The CDR3 consists of 12 residues. The ends were cut back, 1 base at V and 10 bases at J, with 8 bases in the middle. The CDR3 DNA reads TGTGCCAGCAGCTTAGTGGCGGGAGAGCAGTTCTTC. It specifies CASSLVAGEQFF.

The CDR3 spells CASTGEGGVYEQYF. The CDR3 DNA is TGTGCCAGCACCGGGGAGGGGGGGGTTTACGAGCAGTACTTC. The chain links TRBV5-6 to TRBJ2-7; D might be TRBD2 (7 bases). V was trimmed by 6 bases and J by 4 bases, leaving 17 bases between them. CDR3 length: 14 residues. In germline, CDR1 is SGHDT, CDR2 YYEEEE.

The rearrangement links TRBV4-1 to TRBJ2-1; D is ambiguous. The V end lost 4 bases, the J end lost 0 bases, and 10 bases lay between the germline ends. This CDR3 has 15 amino acids. Germline values: CDR1 MGHRA, CDR2 YSYEKL. CDR3 amino acids: CASSPTTSSYNEQFF. DNA for the CDR3: TGCGCCAGCAGCCCAACAACAAGCTCCTACAATGAGCAGTTCTTC.

The V call is TRBV5-1, the J call TRBJ2-5, with D possibly being TRBD2 (5 bases). TRBJ2-7 explains the end of the DNA better; the J call may be wrong. The CDR3 extends over 13 amino acids. Germline-derived CDR1 and CDR2 are SGHRS and YFSETQ. CDR3 DNA sequence: TGCGCCAGTTCTCCCAACGGAGGCTACGAGCAGTACTTC. It specifies CASSPNGGYEQYF.

In its sample, this clone was seen a few times. DNA for the CDR3: TGTGCCAGCAGCTTAGACAGGGTTGGCTACACCTTC. Translating gives CASSLDRVGYTF. This chain links TRBV7-9 with TRBJ1-2; TRBD1 is a possible D gene (6 bases). CDR1 is SEHNR and CDR2 is FQNEAQ in the germline V gene (reference sequence). The germline V and J ends were trimmed by 1 base and 7 bases, with 7 bases remaining between them. This CDR3 contains 12 residues.

This clone turned up a few times. V and J are TRBV7-6 and TRBJ1-2; D is possibly TRBD1 (5 bases). Germline V CDR1 and CDR2: SGHVS, FNYEAQ. The V end was cut by 1 base, the J end by 1 base, with 16 bases between. This CDR3 comprises 17 residues. CDR3 DNA sequence: TGTGCCAGCAGCTTAGTACCAAGAGACAGCCTTAACTATGGCTACACCTTC. This codes for CASSLVPRDSLNYGYTF.

This clone showed up just once. A read error may produce the germline difference seen at one junction end. The sample holds other DNA sequences that translate to the same CDR3. J is TRBJ1-6 and V is TRBV28; D uncertain. Germline CDR1 reads MDHEN; CDR2 reads SYDVKM. This CDR3 spans 13 amino acids. CDR3 coding DNA: TGTGCCAGCAGCCTACTCGTGAATTCCCCCCTCCACTTT. This gives the protein CASSLLVNSPLHF.

The rearrangement links TRBV2 to TRBJ1-2; 8 bases line up with TRBD1. Germline V gene data show CDR1 as SNHLY and CDR2 as FYNNEI. J lost 3 bases, V lost 6 bases, and 9 bases had no gene match. This CDR3 is 15 amino acids long. DNA for the CDR3: TGTGCCAGCAGAGCTACTCAGGGGGCATACTATGGCTACACCTTC. Translated, it gives CASRATQGAYYGYTF.

This clone was seen a single time. V is TRBV7-9 and J is TRBJ2-7; D is unresolved. Germline V gene lookup returns CDR1 SEHNR and CDR2 FQNEAQ (reference sequence). V lost 1 base to trimming and J lost 0 bases, with 16 bases between them. This CDR3 spans 17 amino acids. DNA for the CDR3: TGTGCCAGCAGCTTAGTCTTGTGGCTGAACCCCTCCTACGAGCAGTACTTC. This translates into CASSLVLWLNPSYEQYF.

By proportion, this clone is medium-sized. The chain carries TRBV4-3 and TRBJ2-5; D might be TRBD2 (6 bases). The CDR3 extends over 18 amino acids. V was pared by 1 base and J by 2 bases, with 20 bases between. The germline V gene encodes CDR1 LGHNA and CDR2 YSLEER. This CDR3 is CASSQVVMFAGLQETQYF. DNA of the CDR3: TGCGCCAGCAGCCAAGTAGTAATGTTCGCGGGGCTACAAGAGACCCAGTACTTC.

The rearrangement links TRBV4-3 to TRBJ2-6; D unresolved. V was trimmed by 3 bases and J by 4 bases, leaving 10 bases between them. This CDR3 contains 15 residues. CDR1 is LGHNA, CDR2 YSLEER, per germline. CDR3 in DNA: TGCGCCAGCAGCCACCTAATATCCGGGGCCAACGTCCTGACTTTC. Translation: CASSHLISGANVLTF.

The chain couples TRBV5-1 to TRBJ2-1, with 7 bases identical to TRBD2. The V segment lost 2 bases and the J segment 6 bases; nucleotides outside the gene matches: 2. There are 13 residues in the CDR3. Germline CDR1 reads SGHRS; CDR2 reads YFSETQ. The chain's CDR3 is CASSLAGINEQFF. The DNA for the CDR3 is TGCGCCAGCAGCTTAGCGGGGATCAATGAGCAGTTCTTC. The whole variable domain, remainder taken from reference TRBV5-1 and TRBJ2-1, is KAGVTQTPRYLIKTRGQQVTLSCSPISGHRSVSWYQQTPGQGLQFLFEYFSETQRNKGNFPGRFSGRQFSNSRSEMNVSTLELGDSALYLCASSLAGINEQFFGPGTRLTVL.

The chain combines TRBV4-2 with TRBJ2-3; 11 bases are a match to TRBD2. This CDR3 is 16 amino acids long. Germline V lookup: CDR1 LGHNA, CDR2 YNFKEQ. J was trimmed by 2 bases and V by 4 bases; bases with no gene match: 5. The DNA for the CDR3 is TGTGCCAGCAGCCCGGCTAGCGGGGGGACCACAGATACGCAGTATTTT. It specifies CASSPASGGTTDTQYF.

The V and J genes are TRBV9 and TRBJ1-4; D is unclear. This CDR3 region has 13 residues. Germline CDR1 reads SGDLS; CDR2 reads YYNGEE. Trimming cost V 8 bases and J 5 bases, with 13 bases left between them. CDR3 nucleotide sequence: TGTGCCAGTCGTGGAGGGCAAAATGAAAAACTGTTTTTT. Translation gives CASRGGQNEKLFF.

V usage is TRBV7-2 and J usage is TRBJ2-7; possibly TRBD2 for D (5 bases). CDR1 and CDR2 from the germline V gene are SGHTA and FQGNSA. The CDR3 totals 13 residues. Trimming took 4 bases from V and 3 from J, leaving 10 bases between them. The CDR3: CASSSGLNYEQYF. CDR3 in DNA: TGTGCCAGCAGCTCAGGACTGAACTACGAGCAGTACTTC.

The V call is TRBV6-5, the J call TRBJ2-1; 8 bases align to TRBD2. The junction had 5 bases not matched to a gene; V was cut back by 10 bases and J by 6 bases. Germline V lookup: CDR1 MNHEY, CDR2 SVGAGI. The CDR3 totals 12 residues. The DNA of the CDR3 is TGTGCCACCATGGGACTAGGCAATGAGCAGTTCTTC. Translating it yields CATMGLGNEQFF.

The chain recombines TRBV29-1 with TRBJ2-1; perhaps TRBD2 as D (5 bases). The germline V and J ends were trimmed by 7 bases and 0 bases, with 13 bases remaining between them. The length of the CDR3 is 14 residues. Germline V gene data show CDR1 as SQVTM and CDR2 as ANQGSEA. The CDR3 DNA sequence: TGCAGCGGCTCGGGAAAGAGCTCCTACAATGAGCAGTTCTTC. Translating it yields CSGSGKSSYNEQFF.

V usage is TRBV7-9 and J usage is TRBJ2-1; 8 bases fit TRBD2. From germline, CDR1 is SEHNR and CDR2 FQNEAQ (reference sequence). V shed 2 bases and J 4 bases; nucleotides not matched to a gene: 7. This CDR3 is 16 amino acids long. The CDR3 protein is CASSLSLAGSYNEQFF. Here the CDR3 DNA reads TGTGCCAGCAGCTTATCCTTAGCGGGGTCTTACAATGAGCAGTTCTTC.

The rearrangement joins TRBV27 to TRBJ2-2; possibly TRBD1 for D (6 bases). Deletions cut 5 bases from V and 5 bases from J, with 9 bases between. This CDR3 is built from 13 residues. Germline CDR1 MNHEY, CDR2 SMNVEV (reference sequence). CDR3 sequence (DNA): TGTGCCAGCAGTCCTGGACAGACCGGGGAGCTGTTTTTT. The encoded protein is CASSPGQTGELFF.

The V gene is TRBV6-1, the J gene TRBJ1-2; 7 positions agree with TRBD1. Germline-derived CDR1 and CDR2 are MNHNS and SASEGT. The trim removed 3 bases at V and 0 bases at J, leaving 7 bases unmatched. This CDR3 region has 16 residues. The chain's CDR3 is CASSDSTGRANYGYTF. The CDR3 DNA is TGTGCCAGCAGTGATTCGACAGGGCGGGCTAACTATGGCTACACCTTC.

This clone has only one observation. This chain connects TRBV27 to TRBJ2-1; the D is unclear. There are 15 residues in the CDR3. Trimming removed 3 bases at V and 4 bases at J, with 13 bases between. The germline gives CDR1 MNHEY, CDR2 SMNVEV (reference sequence). The CDR3 DNA reads TGTGCCAGCAGTTTGCGAAATGCTAGGTACAATGAGCAGTTCTTC. Its translation: CASSLRNARYNEQFF.

V and J are TRBV9 and TRBJ1-2, with 8 bases identical to TRBD1. The CDR3 has 15 residues. Germline lookup yields CDR1 SGDLS and CDR2 YYNGEE. J gave up 7 bases and V 2 bases, and 10 bases lay outside the gene matches. The CDR3 loop reads CASSVQGASLRGYTF. The CDR3 DNA reads as TGTGCCAGCAGCGTGCAGGGGGCCAGTCTTCGTGGCTACACCTTC.

V usage is TRBV18 and J usage is TRBJ2-1; 8 bases are a match to TRBD2. The ends lost 3 bases at V and 7 bases at J; junction bases unmatched: 8. CDR3 length: 15 residues. Looked up from germline, CDR1 is KGHSH and CDR2 is LQKENI. The CDR3 nucleotides are TGTGCCAGCTCACCCTCCGGGGGGGAGAAAAATGAGCAGTTCTTC. Amino acids: CASSPSGGEKNEQFF.

V and J are TRBV30 and TRBJ1-1, with D maybe TRBD1 (6 bases). Germline lookup yields CDR1 GTSNPN and CDR2 SVGIG (reference sequence). Trimming shortened V by 0 bases and J by 7 bases, and 18 bases separated the two germline ends. This CDR3 has 15 residues. CDR3 in DNA: TGTGCCTGGAGTGTACTGGGGGTTGGGGGCAGTGAAGCTTTCTTT. Translating it yields CAWSVLGVGGSEAFF.

The chain has TRBV4-3 and TRBJ2-7, with D uncertain. This CDR3 region has 13 residues. The V and J ends lost 1 base and 2 bases respectively, with 6 bases between them. Germline assignment: CDR1 LGHNA and CDR2 YSLEER. CDR3 loop: CASSQGPTYEQYF. CDR3 DNA: TGCGCCAGCAGCCAAGGGCCCACCTACGAGCAGTACTTC.

The chain carries TRBV5-6 and TRBJ2-3; D may be TRBD1 (5 bases). This CDR3 spans 15 amino acids. The germline V gene encodes CDR1 SGHDT and CDR2 YYEEEE. The V end was cut by 1 base, the J end by 1 base, with 10 bases between. The CDR3 loop is CASSLPRQRTDTQYF. The DNA for the CDR3 is TGTGCCAGCAGCTTGCCCCGACAGCGCACAGATACGCAGTATTTT.

V is TRBV7-2 and J is TRBJ1-1; 9 positions match TRBD1. This CDR3 has 13 residues. V was clipped by 5 bases and J by 3 bases; unmatched bases: 1. Germline CDR1 and CDR2: SGHTA and FQGNSA. In DNA, the CDR3 is TGTGCCAGCAGCGGGACAGGGTACACTGAAGCTTTCTTT. This encodes CASSGTGYTEAFF.

The J gene is TRBJ2-7, the V gene TRBV5-1; TRBD2 matches 13 bases. CDR3 length: 15 amino acids. CDR1 is SGHRS, CDR2 YFSETQ, per germline. The ends lost 0 bases at V and 3 bases at J; junction bases unmatched: 0. CDR3: CASSLGLAGGYEQYF. The CDR3 nucleotides read TGCGCCAGCAGCTTGGGACTAGCGGGGGGCTACGAGCAGTACTTC.

The chain carries TRBV27 and TRBJ2-7; TRBD1 matches 8 bases. V dropped 8 bases and J dropped 4; count of bases not matched to a gene: 7. The CDR3 runs 13 residues. The V gene's germline CDR1 is MNHEY and CDR2 SMNVEV (reference sequence). The CDR3 protein is CASGTGGSYEQYF. The CDR3, as DNA: TGTGCCAGCGGTACAGGGGGTTCGTACGAGCAGTACTTC.